These T cell receptor beta chains were read from a single sample in a study of TIL therapy for anti-PD-1-resistant metastatic lung cancer. The assay was immunoSEQ multiplex PCR, and TCRdb's table has in-frame clones only and misses some. Of approximately 97,000 clones in the sample, roughly 65% were seen once. Sequences were derived from tumor tissue, sampled at baseline. Receptor source: a person between 25 and 79 years old with non-small cell lung cancer. CDR3s include the opening cysteine and the closing phenylalanine or tryptophan. The D gene is left open where the match is weak. Not every row has a clone size; where given, it reads once, few, many or a size class.

TGTGCCAGCTCACCAAGCGGGGTAAACACTGAAGCTTTCTTT | CASSPSGVNTEAFF | TRBJ1-1 | . | TRBV18 | .
TGCGCCAGCAGGGAGGGGATAGGGGGGCTCCAAGAGACCCAGTACTTC | CASREGIGGLQETQYF | TRBJ2-5 | few | TRBV5-1 | .
TGTGCCAGCAGCTCAGGACAGGGCCGTGGGCCCCAGCATTTT | CASSSGQGRGPQHF | TRBJ1-5 | . | TRBV7-2 | TRBD1
TGCAGCGTTGAGACACTACAGTTACTAGCGCACAGCACAGATACGCAGTATTTT | CSVETLQLLAHSTDTQYF | TRBJ2-3 | once | TRBV29-1 | TRBD2
TGTGCCAGCAGCCAAGGACAGGAGATCACTGAAGCTTTCTTT | CASSQGQEITEAFF | TRBJ1-1 | . | TRBV4-2 | .
TGCGCCAGCAGCAAAACAGACTCTGGGGCCAACGTCCTGACTTTC | CASSKTDSGANVLTF | TRBJ2-6 | few | TRBV5-1 | .
TGTGCCAGCAGGCCGGGGAGACCTTGGGATCCCCTCCACTTT | CASRPGRPWDPLHF | TRBJ1-6 | . | TRBV27 | .
TGTGCCAGCAGCCAGAGACGGGTAGCTGGCTACACCTTC | CASSQRRVAGYTF | TRBJ1-2 | few | TRBV3-1/TRBV3-2 | .
TGTGCCAGCAGTGAAGTGAACACCATGGCTTTCTTT | CASSEVNTMAFF | TRBJ1-1 | . | TRBV6-1 | .
TGTGCCAGCAGTTTATCGACCGCCGGGACAGATACGCAGTATTTT | CASSLSTAGTDTQYF | TRBJ2-3 | once | TRBV27 | .
TGTGCCAGCAGTTTTGGGCGAAGCACAGATACGCAGTATTTT | CASSFGRSTDTQYF | TRBJ2-3 | . | TRBV6-2/TRBV6-3 | .
TGTGCCAGCAGTTTGACATTGGAAAGCAATCAGCCCCAGCATTTT | CASSLTLESNQPQHF | TRBJ1-5 | . | TRBV6-2/TRBV6-3 | .
TGTGCCAGCACCCCACAGGGGAGTGGGTGGAACACCATATATTTT | CASTPQGSGWNTIYF | TRBJ1-3 | few | TRBV7-2 | TRBD1
TGTGCCAGCAGCATCGGGACTAGCGGGGGGGGAGGCGAGCAGTACTTC | CASSIGTSGGGGEQYF | TRBJ2-7 | . | TRBV7-6 | TRBD2
TGTGCCAGTAGTATGGGACTAGCCCTTAATGAGCAGTTCTTC | CASSMGLALNEQFF | TRBJ2-1 | once | TRBV19 | TRBD2
TGTGCCAGCAGCCTGGGACAGGCGATTATCCGTTCACCCCTCCACTTT | CASSLGQAIIRSPLHF | TRBJ1-6 | many | TRBV28 | TRBD1
TGTGCCAGCAGCTCCCCGGTCCCGAACACTGAAGCTTTCTTT | CASSSPVPNTEAFF | TRBJ1-1 | . | TRBV5-4 | .
TGTGCCAGCAGTTACGGAAGGGGCACTGAAGCTTTCTTT | CASSYGRGTEAFF | TRBJ1-1 | . | TRBV6-6 | .
TGTGCCAGCAGCTTTAAACCGGGAGAAAATTCGAACACTGAAGCTTTCTTT | CASSFKPGENSNTEAFF | TRBJ1-1 | . | TRBV7-2 | .
TGTGCCACCAGTGACCCCCTAACTAGCGGGAGGTCTGACCCCGGGGAGCTGTTTTTT | CATSDPLTSGRSDPGELFF | TRBJ2-2 | . | TRBV24-1 | TRBD2
TGTGCCAGTAGCTGGCGGGGGCGGACTGAAGCTTTCTTT | CASSWRGRTEAFF | TRBJ1-1 | once | TRBV19 | .
TGTGCCAGCAGTGACCTCGCGGCCTCTGGAAACACCATATATTTT | CASSDLAASGNTIYF | TRBJ1-3 | . | TRBV6-1 | .
TGTGCCAGCAGCTTAGGTGCTAGGCAGCCCCAGCATTTT | CASSLGARQPQHF | TRBJ1-5 | once | TRBV11-2 | .
TGTGCCAGCTCACCACCCGCCGCAGGGGGCAATGAGCAGTTCTTC | CASSPPAAGGNEQFF | TRBJ2-1 | . | TRBV18 | TRBD1
TGTGCCAGCAGCCCCCTGGGACGTATGAACACTGAAGCTTTCTTT | CASSPLGRMNTEAFF | TRBJ1-1 | . | TRBV5-6 | .
TGTGCCAGCAGCCAAGATTATCCTAGGGAAATCAACGAGCAGTACTTC | CASSQDYPREINEQYF | TRBJ2-7 | . | TRBV3-1/TRBV3-2 | .
TGTGCCAGCAGATTAGCGAGCACAGATACGCAGTATTTT | CASRLASTDTQYF | TRBJ2-3 | once | TRBV27 | .
TGTGCCAGCAGTTCAGGACAGGGGACCGAGCAGTACTTC | CASSSGQGTEQYF | TRBJ2-7 | once | TRBV12-3/TRBV12-4 | TRBD1
TGCGCCAGCAGCCCTCCGGTCAGGAGTGGGACTGAAGCTTTCTTT | CASSPPVRSGTEAFF | TRBJ1-1 | . | TRBV5-1 | .
TGTGCCAGCAGGAGCGGGGGGGGGAGCACAGATACGCAGTATTTT | CASRSGGGSTDTQYF | TRBJ2-3 | . | TRBV27 | TRBD2
TGTGCCAGCAGCCAAGATCTCGTGCGGGCAAACACCATATATTTT | CASSQDLVRANTIYF | TRBJ1-3 | few | TRBV3-1/TRBV3-2 | .
TGTGCCAGCAGCTTAGTCCCCATGAACACTGAAGCTTTCTTT | CASSLVPMNTEAFF | TRBJ1-1 | . | TRBV7-6 | .
TGTGCCAGCAGCGTACTAGCTTGGGGGGACATTCAGTACTTC | CASSVLAWGDIQYF | TRBJ2-4 | . | TRBV9 | .